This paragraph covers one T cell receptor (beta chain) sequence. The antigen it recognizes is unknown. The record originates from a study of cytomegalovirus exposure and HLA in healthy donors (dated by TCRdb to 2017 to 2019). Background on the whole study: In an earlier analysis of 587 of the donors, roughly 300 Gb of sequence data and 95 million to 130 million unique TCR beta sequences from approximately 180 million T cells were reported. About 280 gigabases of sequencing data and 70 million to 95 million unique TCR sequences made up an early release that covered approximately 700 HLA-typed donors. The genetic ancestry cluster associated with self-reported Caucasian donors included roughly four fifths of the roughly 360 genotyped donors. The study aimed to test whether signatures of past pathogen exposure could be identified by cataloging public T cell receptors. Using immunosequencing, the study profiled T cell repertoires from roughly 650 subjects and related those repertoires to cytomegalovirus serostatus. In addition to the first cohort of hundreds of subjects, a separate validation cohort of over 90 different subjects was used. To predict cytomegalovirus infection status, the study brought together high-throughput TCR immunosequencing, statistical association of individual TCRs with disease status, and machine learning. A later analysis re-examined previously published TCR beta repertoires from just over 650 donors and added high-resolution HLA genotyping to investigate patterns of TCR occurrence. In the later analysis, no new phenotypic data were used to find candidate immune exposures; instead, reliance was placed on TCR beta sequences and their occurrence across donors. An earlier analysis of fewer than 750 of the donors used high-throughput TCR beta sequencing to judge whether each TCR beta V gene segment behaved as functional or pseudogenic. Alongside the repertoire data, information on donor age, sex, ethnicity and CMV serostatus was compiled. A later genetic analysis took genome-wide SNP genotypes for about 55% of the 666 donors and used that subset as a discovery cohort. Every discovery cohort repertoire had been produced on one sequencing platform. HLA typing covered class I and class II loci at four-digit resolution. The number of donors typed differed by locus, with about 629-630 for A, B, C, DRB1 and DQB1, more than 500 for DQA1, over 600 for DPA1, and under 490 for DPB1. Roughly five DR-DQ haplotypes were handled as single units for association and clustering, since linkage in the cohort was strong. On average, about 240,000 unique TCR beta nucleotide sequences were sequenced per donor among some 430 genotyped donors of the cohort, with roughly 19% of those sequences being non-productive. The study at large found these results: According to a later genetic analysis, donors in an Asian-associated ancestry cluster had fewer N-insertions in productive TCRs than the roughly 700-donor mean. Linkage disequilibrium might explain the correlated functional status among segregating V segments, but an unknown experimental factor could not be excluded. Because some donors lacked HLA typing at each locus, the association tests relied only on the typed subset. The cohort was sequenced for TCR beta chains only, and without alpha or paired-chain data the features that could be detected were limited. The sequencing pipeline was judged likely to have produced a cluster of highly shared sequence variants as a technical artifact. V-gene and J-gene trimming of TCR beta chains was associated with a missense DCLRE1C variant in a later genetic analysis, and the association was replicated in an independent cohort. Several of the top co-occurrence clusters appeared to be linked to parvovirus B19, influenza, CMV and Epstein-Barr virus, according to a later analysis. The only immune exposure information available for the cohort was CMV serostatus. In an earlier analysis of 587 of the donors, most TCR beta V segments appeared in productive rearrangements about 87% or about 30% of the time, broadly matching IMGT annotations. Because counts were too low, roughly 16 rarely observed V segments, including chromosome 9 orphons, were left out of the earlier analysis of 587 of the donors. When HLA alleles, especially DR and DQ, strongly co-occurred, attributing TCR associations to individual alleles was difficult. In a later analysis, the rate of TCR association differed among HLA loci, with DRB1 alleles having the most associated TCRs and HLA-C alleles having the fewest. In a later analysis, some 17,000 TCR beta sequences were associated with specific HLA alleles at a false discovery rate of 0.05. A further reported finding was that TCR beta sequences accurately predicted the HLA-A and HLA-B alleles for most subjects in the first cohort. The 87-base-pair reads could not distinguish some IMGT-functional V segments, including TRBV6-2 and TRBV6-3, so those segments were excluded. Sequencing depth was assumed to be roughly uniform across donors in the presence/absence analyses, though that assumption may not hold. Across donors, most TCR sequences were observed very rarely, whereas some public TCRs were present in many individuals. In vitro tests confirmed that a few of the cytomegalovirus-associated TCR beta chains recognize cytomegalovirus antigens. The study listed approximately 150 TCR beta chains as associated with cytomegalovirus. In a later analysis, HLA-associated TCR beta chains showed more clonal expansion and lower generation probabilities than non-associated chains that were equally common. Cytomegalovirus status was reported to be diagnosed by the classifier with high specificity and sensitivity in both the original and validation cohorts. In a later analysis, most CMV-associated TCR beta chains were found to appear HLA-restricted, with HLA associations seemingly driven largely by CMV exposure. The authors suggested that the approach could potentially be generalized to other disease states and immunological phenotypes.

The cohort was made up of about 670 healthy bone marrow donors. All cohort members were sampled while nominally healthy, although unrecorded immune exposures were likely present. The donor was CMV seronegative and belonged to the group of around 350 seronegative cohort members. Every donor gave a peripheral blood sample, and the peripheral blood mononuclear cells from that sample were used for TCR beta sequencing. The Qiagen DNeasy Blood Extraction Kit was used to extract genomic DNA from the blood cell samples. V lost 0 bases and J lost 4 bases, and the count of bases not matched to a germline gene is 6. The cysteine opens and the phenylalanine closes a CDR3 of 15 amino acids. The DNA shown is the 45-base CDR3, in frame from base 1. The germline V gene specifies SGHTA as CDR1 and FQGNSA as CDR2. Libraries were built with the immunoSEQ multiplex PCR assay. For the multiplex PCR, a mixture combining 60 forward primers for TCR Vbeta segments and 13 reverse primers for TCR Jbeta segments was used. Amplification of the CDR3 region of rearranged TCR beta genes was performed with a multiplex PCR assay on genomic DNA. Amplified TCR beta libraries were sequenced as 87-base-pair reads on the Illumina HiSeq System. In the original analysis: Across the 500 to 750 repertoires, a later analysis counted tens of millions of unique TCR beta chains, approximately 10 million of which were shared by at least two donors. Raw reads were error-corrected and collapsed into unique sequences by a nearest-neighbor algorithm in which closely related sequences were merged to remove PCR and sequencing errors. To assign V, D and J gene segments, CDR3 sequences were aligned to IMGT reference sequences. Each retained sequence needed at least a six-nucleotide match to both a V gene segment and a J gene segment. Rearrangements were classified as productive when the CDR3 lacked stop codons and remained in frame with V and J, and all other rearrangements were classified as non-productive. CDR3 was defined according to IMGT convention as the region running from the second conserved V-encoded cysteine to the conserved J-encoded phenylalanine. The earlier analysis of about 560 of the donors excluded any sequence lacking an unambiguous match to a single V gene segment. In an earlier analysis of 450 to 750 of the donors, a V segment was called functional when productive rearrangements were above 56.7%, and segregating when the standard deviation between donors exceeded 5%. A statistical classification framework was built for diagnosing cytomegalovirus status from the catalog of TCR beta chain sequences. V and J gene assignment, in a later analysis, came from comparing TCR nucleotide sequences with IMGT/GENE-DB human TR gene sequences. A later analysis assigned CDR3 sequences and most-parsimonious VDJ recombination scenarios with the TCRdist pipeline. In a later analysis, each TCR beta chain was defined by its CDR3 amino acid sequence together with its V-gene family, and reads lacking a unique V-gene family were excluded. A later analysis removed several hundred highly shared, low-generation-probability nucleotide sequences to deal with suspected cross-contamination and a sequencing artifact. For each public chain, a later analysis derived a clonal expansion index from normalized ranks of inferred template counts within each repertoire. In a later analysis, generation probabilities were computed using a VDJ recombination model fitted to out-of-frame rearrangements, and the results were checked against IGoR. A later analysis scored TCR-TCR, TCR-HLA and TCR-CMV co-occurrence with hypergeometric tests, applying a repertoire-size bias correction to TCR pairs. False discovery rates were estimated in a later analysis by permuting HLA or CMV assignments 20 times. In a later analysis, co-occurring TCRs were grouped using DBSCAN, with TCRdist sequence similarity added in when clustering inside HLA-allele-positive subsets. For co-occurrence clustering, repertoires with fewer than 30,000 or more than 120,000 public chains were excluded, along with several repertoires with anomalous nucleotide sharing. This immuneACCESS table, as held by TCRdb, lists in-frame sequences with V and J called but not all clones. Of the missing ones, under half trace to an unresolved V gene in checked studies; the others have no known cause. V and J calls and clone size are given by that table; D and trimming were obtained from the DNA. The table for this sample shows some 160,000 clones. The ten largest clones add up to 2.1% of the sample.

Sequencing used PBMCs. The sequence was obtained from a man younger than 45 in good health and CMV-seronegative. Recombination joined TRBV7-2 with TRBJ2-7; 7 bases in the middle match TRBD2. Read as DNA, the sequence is TGTGCCAGCAGCTTAGCGGCGGGAGAGGGATACGAGCAGTACTTC. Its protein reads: CASSLAAGEGYEQYF.